One TCR beta chain is described in this entry. This clone was found a few times. What antigen it recognizes has not been identified. Nothing much larger sits one base from this clone, and base qualities are not available. This entry belongs to a study of cytomegalovirus exposure and HLA in healthy donors (TCRdb year 2017). A note on the overall study: According to an earlier analysis of 587 of the donors, 150 million to 200 million T cells yielded some 120 million unique TCR beta sequences and more than 250 Gb of sequence data. Using immunosequencing, the study profiled T cell repertoires from 500 to 800 subjects and related those repertoires to cytomegalovirus serostatus. To predict cytomegalovirus infection status, the study brought together high-throughput TCR immunosequencing, statistical association of individual TCRs with disease status, and machine learning. The study aimed to test whether signatures of past pathogen exposure could be identified by cataloging public T cell receptors. In the later analysis, no new phenotypic data were used to find candidate immune exposures; instead, reliance was placed on TCR beta sequences and their occurrence across donors. To decide whether each TCR beta V gene segment behaved as functional or pseudogenic, an earlier analysis of some 570 of the donors relied on high-throughput TCR beta sequencing. The genetic ancestry cluster associated with self-reported Caucasian donors included 81% of the 398 genotyped donors. To study patterns of TCR occurrence, a later analysis re-analyzed previously published TCR beta repertoires from around 670 donors and added high-resolution HLA genotyping. Besides the first cohort of around 700 subjects, a separate validation cohort made up of over 100 different subjects was used. Five DR-DQ haplotypes were treated as single units for association and clustering because of strong linkage in the cohort. All discovery cohort repertoires had been generated using a single sequencing platform. Roughly 290 gigabases of sequencing data and around 85 million unique TCR sequences made up an early release that covered under 750 HLA-typed donors. Alongside the repertoire data, information on donor age, sex, ethnicity and CMV serostatus was compiled. In a later genetic analysis, genome-wide SNP genotypes for about 65% of the roughly 700 donors were used, and that subset was treated as a discovery cohort. The number of donors typed differed by locus, with about 629-640 for A, B, C, DRB1 and DQB1, more than 500 for DQA1, 600 to 610 for DPA1, and around 430 for DPB1. Among almost 400 genotyped donors of the cohort, an average of about 240,000 unique TCR beta nucleotide sequences were sequenced per donor, roughly a sixth of them non-productive. HLA typing included class I and class II loci at four-digit resolution. Study-level results and caveats: The classifier was reported to diagnose cytomegalovirus status with high specificity and sensitivity in both the original and validation cohorts. Sequencing depth was assumed to be roughly uniform across donors in the presence/absence analyses, though that assumption may not hold. Because counts were too low, under 20 rarely observed V segments, including chromosome 9 orphons, were left out of the earlier analysis of over 550 of the donors. Compared with the roughly 600-donor mean, donors in an Asian-associated ancestry cluster had fewer N-insertions in productive TCRs, according to a later genetic analysis. The cohort was sequenced for TCR beta chains only, and without alpha or paired-chain data the features that could be detected were limited. According to a later analysis, TCR association rates differed among HLA loci, with DRB1 alleles showing the most associated TCRs and HLA-C alleles showing the fewest. A later analysis associated about 18,000 TCR beta sequences with specific HLA alleles at a false discovery rate of 0.05. A later analysis reported that several top co-occurrence clusters appeared linked to parvovirus B19, influenza, CMV and Epstein-Barr virus. An association between a missense DCLRE1C variant and V-gene and J-gene trimming of TCR beta chains was found in a later genetic analysis and replicated in an independent cohort. Broadly in line with IMGT annotations, most TCR beta V segments showed up in productive rearrangements about 87% or about 30% of the time in an earlier analysis of around 600 of the donors. Correlated functional status among segregating V segments might be attributable to linkage disequilibrium, but an unknown experimental factor could not be ruled out. A further reported finding was that TCR beta sequences accurately predicted the HLA-A and HLA-B alleles for most subjects in the first cohort. Most TCR sequences were seen in very few donors, while some public TCRs were found in many individuals. Immune exposure information for the cohort was limited to CMV serostatus. A cluster of highly shared sequence variants was judged likely to be a technical artifact of the sequencing pipeline. When HLA alleles, especially DR and DQ, strongly co-occurred, TCR associations were difficult to assign to individual alleles. Most CMV-associated TCR beta chains appeared to be HLA-restricted in a later analysis, and the HLA associations seemed to be driven largely by CMV exposure. A later analysis found that HLA-associated TCR beta chains were more clonally expanded and had lower generation probabilities than equally common non-associated chains. It was suggested by the authors that the approach could potentially be generalized to other disease states and immunological phenotypes. In the study, 150 to 200 TCR beta chains were listed as associated with cytomegalovirus. A few of the identified cytomegalovirus-associated TCR beta chains were confirmed in vitro to be specific for cytomegalovirus antigens. HLA typing was unavailable for some donors at each locus, so association tests used only the typed subset.

The cohort was made up of hundreds of healthy bone marrow donors. At the time of sampling, every cohort member was nominally healthy, though immune exposures that went unrecorded were likely present. The donor was CMV seronegative and belonged to the group of 320 or so seronegative cohort members. Each donor provided a peripheral blood sample, and peripheral blood mononuclear cells were used for TCR beta sequencing. Genomic DNA extraction from the blood cell samples was performed with the Qiagen DNeasy Blood Extraction Kit. The library was generated by the immunoSEQ multiplex PCR assay. For the multiplex PCR, a mixture combining 60 forward primers for TCR Vbeta segments and 13 reverse primers for TCR Jbeta segments was used. The CDR3 region of rearranged TCR beta genes was amplified from genomic DNA by a multiplex PCR assay. On the Illumina HiSeq System, the amplified TCR beta libraries were sequenced as 87-base-pair reads. Regarding the original processing steps: In a later analysis, approximately 74 million unique TCR beta chains were counted across the approximately 640 repertoires, and about 9.9 million of these chains were shared by at least two donors. Raw reads were error-corrected and collapsed into unique sequences with a nearest-neighbor algorithm that merged closely related sequences to remove PCR and sequencing errors. To assign V, D and J gene segments, CDR3 sequences were aligned to IMGT reference sequences. For a sequence to be retained, a match of at least six nucleotides was required to both a V gene segment and a J gene segment. Rearrangements were classified as productive when the CDR3 lacked stop codons and remained in frame with V and J, and all other rearrangements were classified as non-productive. CDR3 was defined according to IMGT convention as the region running from the second conserved V-encoded cysteine to the conserved J-encoded phenylalanine. The earlier analysis of roughly 590 of the donors excluded sequences that lacked an unambiguous match to a single V gene segment. An earlier analysis of several hundred of the donors classified V segments as functional when productive rearrangements were above 56.7% and as segregating when the standard deviation between donors was above 5%. A statistical classification framework was built to diagnose cytomegalovirus status from the catalog of TCR beta chain sequences. In a later analysis, TCR nucleotide sequences were compared against IMGT/GENE-DB human TR gene sequences so that V and J genes could be assigned. A later analysis assigned CDR3 sequences and most-parsimonious VDJ recombination scenarios with the TCRdist pipeline. A later analysis defined each TCR beta chain by its CDR3 amino acid sequence plus V-gene family, and excluded reads lacking a unique V-gene family. As a way to deal with suspected cross-contamination and a sequencing artifact, a later analysis dropped 450 to 600 nucleotide sequences that were highly shared and had low generation probability. A later analysis calculated a clonal expansion index for each public chain from normalized within-repertoire ranks of inferred template counts. In a later analysis, generation probabilities were computed with a VDJ recombination model fitted to out-of-frame rearrangements, and the resulting probabilities were checked against IGoR. Hypergeometric tests were used in a later analysis to score TCR-TCR, TCR-HLA and TCR-CMV co-occurrence, with a repertoire-size bias correction applied to the TCR pairs. A later analysis estimated false discovery rates by permuting HLA or CMV assignments 20 times. In a later analysis, co-occurring TCRs were grouped using DBSCAN, and TCRdist sequence similarity was added for clustering within HLA-allele-positive subsets. For co-occurrence clustering, repertoires with fewer than 30,000 or more than 120,000 public chains were excluded, along with a handful of repertoires with anomalous nucleotide sharing. TCRdb retrieved this table from immuneACCESS and kept in-frame rearrangements only. Not all clones are present; in checked studies, unresolved V genes account for under half, and no reason is known for the remainder. For V, J and clone size, that table is used; D and trimming come from the DNA. This sample holds under 200,000 clones; around 68% were observed only once. Over 2.5% of the sample comes from the top ten.

Sequences were obtained from PBMCs. The sequence derives from a man in his forties or fifties in good health and CMV-seronegative.

The sequence in DNA is TGTGCCAGCAGTGAGGTTGGACTAGCGGGTACGGAGACCCAGTACTTC. Translated, this is CASSEVGLAGTETQYF. The chain joins TRBV6-1 to TRBJ2-5; 11 central nucleotides agree with TRBD2. V is cut back by 3 bases and J by 5 bases, with 8 bases in the junction unmatched. CDR1 and CDR2 were assigned from the germline V gene as MNHNS and SASEGT. The CDR3 has 16 amino acids, counting the end cysteine and phenylalanine. Of the read, only the CDR3 DNA is kept; its 48 bases are in frame from base 1.